A selection of T cell receptor beta chains follows, all from one sample in a study of shared clonotypes between healthy human individuals. Profiled with immunoSEQ multiplex PCR; TCRdb holds only in-frame clones, not every one. The repertoire holds about 2.3 million clones, with roughly 92% as singletons. Source material: naive CD4+ T cells from PBMCs. Every receptor here comes from a man younger than 30 in good health. Some clones in this sample may be carry-over from other donors' samples. CDR3s include the opening cysteine and the closing phenylalanine or tryptophan. The order of the fields is D gene, V gene, clone size, J gene, CDR3 DNA, CDR3 protein. A D gene is named only where the DNA matches it firmly. Clone size is given for some rows only: seen once, a few or many times, or a class if the clone is expanded.

NA,TRBV6-5,NA,TRBJ1-4,TGTGCCAGCTGTTTTAGGCGTACCGCAACTAATGAAAAACTGTTTTTT,CASCFRRTATNEKLFF
NA,TRBV4-1,NA,TRBJ2-2,TGCGCCAGCAGCCAAGTATTGTCCGGCAGCAACACCGGGGAGCTGTTTTTT,CASSQVLSGSNTGELFF
NA,TRBV6-5,NA,TRBJ2-7,TGTGCCAGCAGTCAAGGGGGCGGGAACTACGAGCAGTACTTC,CASSQGGGNYEQYF
NA,TRBV9,NA,TRBJ2-5,TGTGCCAGCAGCGTCGGACTCCCCGGGGAGACCCAGTACTTC,CASSVGLPGETQYF
NA,TRBV7-2,NA,TRBJ2-5,TGTGCCAGCAGCTTAGGTCGGGAGACCCAGTACTTC,CASSLGRETQYF
TRBD2,TRBV5-5,NA,TRBJ2-1,TGTGCCAGCAGCTTGTCGGGAGGGGGATACAATGAGCAGTTCTTC,CASSLSGGGYNEQFF
NA,TRBV5-1,NA,TRBJ2-2,TGCGCCAGCAGCTTGCAGGGATCTTATGACACCGGGGAGCTGTTTTTT,CASSLQGSYDTGELFF
TRBD2,TRBV7-3,once,TRBJ2-7,TGTGCCAGCAGGTCGGGACTAGCGGGAGACTACGAGCAGTACTTC,CASRSGLAGDYEQYF
NA,TRBV14,NA,TRBJ2-7,TGTGCCAGCAGCCAAGAGATCGACTCCCTTCTGTACTTC,CASSQEIDSLLYF
NA,TRBV29-1,once,TRBJ1-1,TGCAGCGCCCATAAATTGAGGGGCAGCCCTCGGACTGAAGCTTTCTTT,CSAHKLRGSPRTEAFF
TRBD2,TRBV6-5,NA,TRBJ2-2,TGTGCCAGCAGTCCCGGGGGGACTTGGCTGTTTTTT,CASSPGGTWLFF
NA,TRBV27,once,TRBJ2-7,TGTGCCAGCAGTCGCCAAGCAGATTTCTACGAGCAGTACTTC,CASSRQADFYEQYF
TRBD2,TRBV25-1,NA,TRBJ2-2,TGTGCCACCAGGGGACTAGCGCCCCAAGGAAAGCTGTTTTTT,CATRGLAPQGKLFF
NA,TRBV28,NA,TRBJ2-7,TGTGCCAGCAGTTTCAGGCAGGTCTACGAGCAGTACTTC,CASSFRQVYEQYF
NA,TRBV5-6,NA,TRBJ2-7,TGTGCCAGCAGCTTCATCGGTGGCGAGCAGTACTTC,CASSFIGGEQYF
TRBD2,TRBV5-1,NA,TRBJ2-3,TGCGCCAGCATCGGGACTAGCGGTACAGATACGCAGTATTTT,CASIGTSGTDTQYF
NA,TRBV28,NA,TRBJ1-1,TGTGCCAGCAGTTCCCAGGGCGGTGTCCGTGAAGCTTTCTTT,CASSSQGGVREAFF
TRBD1,TRBV7-3,NA,TRBJ2-5,TGTGCCAGCAGCTTAATGGGGACAGGGCAAGAGACCCAGTACTTC,CASSLMGTGQETQYF
NA,TRBV2,NA,TRBJ1-5,TGTGCCAGTCGGTACGGGGTCCTGGATCAGCCCCAGCATTTT,CASRYGVLDQPQHF
TRBD1,TRBV7-2,NA,TRBJ1-3,TGTGCCAGCAGCAAGGACAGGGTAGGAAACACCATATATTTT,CASSKDRVGNTIYF
TRBD2,TRBV11-2,NA,TRBJ2-1,TGTGCCAGCAGCTTAAGGACGACTAGCGGGATGGGTGAGCAGTTCTTC,CASSLRTTSGMGEQFF
TRBD1,TRBV5-1,NA,TRBJ2-1,TGCGCCAGCAGCCTGCAGGGGGCGGACAGGAATGAGCAGTTCTTC,CASSLQGADRNEQFF
NA,TRBV7-3,NA,TRBJ1-3,TGTGCCAGCAGCTTAGGCTCGGGGAGCTCTGGAAACACCATATATTTT,CASSLGSGSSGNTIYF
TRBD2,TRBV13,NA,TRBJ2-7,TGTGCCAGCAGCTTAGAGTCTCGACTAGCGGGGGGACCCGGGGGTTACGAGCAGTACTTC,CASSLESRLAGGPGGYEQYF
TRBD1,TRBV7-2,NA,TRBJ2-1,TGTGCCAGCAGCTTAGAATCGTGGCAGGGGGAGTTCTTC,CASSLESWQGEFF
NA,TRBV6-1,NA,TRBJ1-4,TGTGCCAGCAGTGATTCCAGGACTGAAAAACTGTTTTTT,CASSDSRTEKLFF
NA,TRBV6-5,NA,TRBJ2-5,TGTGCCAGCACAGGCGTGGGGGAGCCACAAGAGACCCAGTACTTC,CASTGVGEPQETQYF
NA,TRBV6-1,NA,TRBJ1-1,TGTGCCAGCAGTGTTTCCGGCGGAGCTGAAGCTTTCTTT,CASSVSGGAEAFF
TRBD1,TRBV4-2,NA,TRBJ1-4,TGTGCCAGCAGCCAAGAGGACAGGGTAAGGGAAAAACTGTTTTTT,CASSQEDRVREKLFF
NA,TRBV28,NA,TRBJ1-5,TGTGCCAGCAGTTTACTGGGGGGGGCGACCGTCCATTTT,CASSLLGGATVHF
TRBD2,TRBV6-6,NA,TRBJ2-2,TGTGCCAGCAGACTAGCGGGAGAACCCCCCGGGGAGCTGTTTTTT,CASRLAGEPPGELFF
NA,TRBV30,few,TRBJ1-4,TGTGCCTGGAGTGTAGGGAGAAGTGAAAAACTGTTTTTT,CAWSVGRSEKLFF
NA,TRBV19,NA,TRBJ1-2,TGTGCCACCTCCTTCAGGGGAAACTATGGCTACACCTTC,CATSFRGNYGYTF
NA,TRBV5-1,NA,TRBJ1-1,TGCGCCAGCAGCTTGGCCCTGGGTTTCAGGACTGAAGCTTTCTTT,CASSLALGFRTEAFF
NA,TRBV2,NA,TRBJ2-5,TGTGCCAGCAGTACAACTCAAGAGACCCAGTACTTC,CASSTTQETQYF